This T cell receptor (beta chain) was captured by sequencing in a study of cytomegalovirus exposure and HLA in healthy donors (dated by TCRdb to 2016 to 2017). Turning to the overall study: A later analysis indicated that the 120 validation repertoires were generated on the platform also employed for the roughly 720 repertoires of the first cohort. The study was designed to test whether signatures of past pathogen exposure could be identified by cataloging public T cell receptors. A separate validation cohort of over a hundred different subjects was used in addition to the 666-subject first cohort. To predict cytomegalovirus infection status, the study combined high-throughput TCR immunosequencing, statistical association of individual TCRs with disease status, and machine learning.

The donors belonged to the validation cohort of around 130 subjects, which was separate from the approximately 700-subject first cohort. Here is what the overall study found, with its caveats: In the study, 150 to 200 TCR beta chains were listed as associated with cytomegalovirus. Three of the identified cytomegalovirus-associated TCR beta chains were confirmed in vitro to be specific for cytomegalovirus antigens. A later analysis found that TCRs clustered in the first cohort also tended to co-occur in the 120 validation repertoires, with approximately 93% of cluster scores above 0. Cytomegalovirus status was reported to be diagnosed by the classifier with high specificity and sensitivity in both the original and validation cohorts. A later analysis lacked HLA typing for the validation cohort, so it scored co-occurrence in that cohort across all 130 or so repertoires. Most TCR sequences were observed very rarely across donors, whereas some public TCRs were present in many individuals. According to the authors, the approach could potentially be generalized to other disease states and immunological phenotypes.

The CDR3 goes from the cysteine to the phenylalanine over 13 residues. Just CDR3 DNA is preserved here, 39 bases in frame from base 1. Trimming at the junction amounts to 6 bases on V and 7 bases on J, and the germline ends lie 13 bases apart. CDR1 and CDR2, looked up from the germline V gene (reference sequence), are MNHEY and SMNVEV. Notes on this clone: It has no known antigen specificity. Per-base quality was not reported, and no clone a single base away is much larger than it.

The method behind the library was the immunoSEQ multiplex PCR assay. The published analysis was carried out like this. A statistical classification framework was built to diagnose cytomegalovirus status from the catalog of TCR beta chain sequences. What TCRdb holds here is the immuneACCESS table cut down to in-frame rearrangements. Part of the clones is not present; checked against another copy, under half of the missing clones reflect an unresolved V gene, and the others are unexplained. The V and J calls and the clone size are those of that table, but D and trimming were determined from the DNA. The sample table contains approximately 58,000 clones; only one count was recorded for 85% to 95% of them. The ten top clones hold under 6.5% of the sample.

This receptor was obtained from a woman under 30 in good health and CMV-seropositive. The sequenced sample was PBMCs. This receptor chain uses TRBV27 and TRBJ2-4; TRBD1 is a possible D gene, resting on 5 matching bases. The CDR3 is CASSLTDTNIQYF. The DNA sequence is given as TGTGCCAGCAGCCTGACAGATACCAACATTCAGTACTTC.